A selection of T cell receptor beta chains follows, all from one sample in a study of T cell responses to AZD1222 COVID-19 vaccine. Only in-frame clones appear in the TCRdb table, and some are missing; sequencing was by immunoSEQ multiplex PCR. The sample holds about 210,000 clones, around 92% seen once. The material sequenced was peripheral blood, taken on day 0 of AZD1222 vaccination. All receptors come from an adult in good health. Each CDR3 is given with its conserved first and last residue. D genes are given only for firm matches. Size tells how often a clone was seen (once, few, many) or the class of an expanded clone, and some rows leave it out.

j_call: TRBJ1-1; v_call: TRBV2; clone_size: NA; d_call: NA; cdr3_aa: CASSKPGNTEAFF; cdr3_nt: TGTGCCAGCAGTAAACCAGGGAACACTGAAGCTTTCTTT
j_call: TRBJ2-1; v_call: TRBV6-2/TRBV6-3; clone_size: once; d_call: NA; cdr3_aa: CASSYRRSGTHNEQFF; cdr3_nt: TGTGCCAGCAGCTATAGACGGAGTGGGACACACAATGAGCAGTTCTTC
j_call: TRBJ2-6; v_call: TRBV27; clone_size: NA; d_call: NA; cdr3_aa: CASRPGGANVLTF; cdr3_nt: TGTGCCAGCAGGCCCGGGGGGGCCAACGTCCTGACTTTC
j_call: TRBJ2-7; v_call: TRBV21-1; clone_size: NA; d_call: NA; cdr3_aa: CASSKTGPYEQYF; cdr3_nt: TGTGCCAGCAGCAAGACGGGACCCTACGAGCAGTACTTC
j_call: TRBJ2-2; v_call: TRBV5-6; clone_size: NA; d_call: NA; cdr3_aa: CASSLIAGELFF; cdr3_nt: TGTGCCAGCAGCTTGATTGCCGGAGAGCTGTTTTTT
j_call: TRBJ1-2; v_call: TRBV18; clone_size: NA; d_call: NA; cdr3_aa: CASSPAGEGYGYTF; cdr3_nt: TGTGCCAGCTCACCGGCAGGGGAAGGGTATGGCTACACCTTC
j_call: TRBJ2-7; v_call: TRBV5-1; clone_size: NA; d_call: NA; cdr3_aa: CASSSGWGPPFDEQYF; cdr3_nt: TGCGCCAGCAGCTCAGGATGGGGCCCGCCGTTTGACGAGCAGTACTTC
j_call: TRBJ1-6; v_call: TRBV10-3; clone_size: NA; d_call: TRBD1; cdr3_aa: CATTGQANSPLHF; cdr3_nt: TGTGCCACAACGGGACAGGCAAATTCACCCCTCCACTTT
j_call: TRBJ2-3; v_call: TRBV4-1; clone_size: NA; d_call: NA; cdr3_aa: CASSQDRPIDTQYF; cdr3_nt: TGCGCCAGCAGCCAAGATCGGCCGATAGATACGCAGTATTTT
j_call: TRBJ2-5; v_call: TRBV4-2; clone_size: NA; d_call: TRBD1; cdr3_aa: CASSQLPGQGQETQYF; cdr3_nt: TGTGCCAGCAGCCAACTCCCGGGACAGGGCCAAGAGACCCAGTACTTC
j_call: TRBJ1-2; v_call: TRBV24-1; clone_size: NA; d_call: TRBD1; cdr3_aa: CATSDAGQGRDGYTF; cdr3_nt: TGTGCCACCAGTGACGCTGGACAGGGACGTGATGGCTACACCTTC
j_call: TRBJ2-1; v_call: TRBV7-3; clone_size: few; d_call: NA; cdr3_aa: CASSQASGVREQFF; cdr3_nt: TGTGCCAGCAGCCAAGCCTCAGGGGTTCGGGAGCAGTTCTTC